Listed here are 20 T cell receptor beta chains from one sample, sequenced in a study of blood T cells in healthy people across ages. The second PCR ran about 6 to 12 cycles with a sample-barcoded 5' primer and J-beta primers. TCRdb independently ran MiXCR on the 5' RACE reads; one entry per CDR3 protein. The sample lists 800,000 to 950,000 distinct CDR3 sequences, roughly 34% occurring once. Specimen: blood. The receptors were gathered from a man aged 18 to 30 in good health.

This clonotype was recorded a few times. CDR3 amino acids: CASSPSRAEPLHF. CDR3 coding DNA: TGTGCCAGCAGCCCGAGCAGGGCGGAACCCCTCCACTTT. The rearrangement links TRBV11-2 to TRBJ1-6; tentatively, D is TRBD1 (5 bases). V was cut by 5 bases and J by 12 bases, with 14 bases left in between. Germline loops: CDR1 SGHAT, CDR2 FQNNGV. This CDR3 has 13 amino acids.

The V and J genes are TRBV28 and TRBJ2-6, with D perhaps given as TRBD1 or TRBD2 (5 bases each). The CDR3 consists of 16 residues. V dropped 7 bases and J dropped 7 bases, with 20 bases sitting between them. The germline V gene has CDR1 MDHEN and CDR2 SYDVKM. The CDR3 sequence is CASTLGGHPGANVLTF. The CDR3 region has the DNA TGTGCCAGCACCCTAGGAGGACACCCGGGAGCCAACGTCCTGACTTTC.

This clonotype was counted many times. The rearrangement uses TRBV20-1 and TRBJ1-6, with 8 bases aligning to TRBD1. The CDR3 extends over 15 amino acids. Germline CDR1 reads DFQATT; CDR2 reads SNEGSKA (reference sequence). Losses at the gene ends were 3 bases for V and 6 bases for J; bases not matched to a gene: 7. The DNA of the CDR3 is TGCAGTGCTAGGTTTTCCGGACAGGGTAATTCACCCCTCCACTTT. Translating gives CSARFSGQGNSPLHF.

This clonotype was picked up many times. The J gene is TRBJ1-2, the V gene TRBV4-2; D uncertain. Germline V gives CDR1 LGHNA, CDR2 YNFKEQ. V lost 4 bases and J lost 3, with 18 bases in between. The CDR3 runs 16 residues. CDR3 DNA: TGTGCCAGCAGCCCATTCACCTGGGATATCGACTATGGCTACACCTTC. This gives the protein CASSPFTWDIDYGYTF.

This clonotype was seen ten or more times. The chain couples TRBV10-3 to TRBJ2-1; D ambiguous. CDR1 and CDR2 from the germline V gene are ENHRY and SYGVKD. V was cut by 6 bases and J by 7 bases, with 22 bases left in between. The CDR3 is made up of 16 amino acids. The CDR3: CAIRGRTVPLGNEQFF. CDR3 DNA sequence: TGTGCCATCAGGGGCCGGACCGTCCCCCTTGGTAATGAGCAGTTCTTC.

The chain uses TRBV7-8 and TRBJ2-3; D call uncertain. Germline V gene lookup returns CDR1 SGHVS and CDR2 FQNEAQ. The germline V and J ends were trimmed by 1 base and 6 bases, with 11 bases remaining between them. This CDR3 has 14 residues. The CDR3 DNA sequence: TGTGCCAGCAGCTTAGTGACTTCGCGGGATACGCAGTATTTT. Its translation is CASSLVTSRDTQYF.

The chain joins TRBV6-6 to TRBJ2-7; 9 nucleotides agree with TRBD1. Germline CDR1 and CDR2: MNHNY and SVGAGI (reference sequence). The CDR3 extends over 14 amino acids. The V segment lost 3 bases and the J segment 4 bases; nucleotides outside the gene matches: 4. The CDR3: CASSYLQGAYEQYF. The CDR3 DNA follows: TGTGCCAGCAGTTATCTACAGGGGGCTTACGAGCAGTACTTC.

There are many counts of this clonotype. The rearrangement joins TRBV12-3 or TRBV12-4 to TRBJ2-7, with D uncertain. The CDR3 consists of 13 residues. The germline V and J ends were trimmed by 2 bases and 4 bases, with 9 bases remaining between them. The CDR3 DNA follows: TGTGCCAGCAGTTTAACCCATACATACGAGCAGTACTTC. Its translation: CASSLTHTYEQYF.

The J gene is TRBJ2-3, the V gene TRBV5-1; the D gene is possibly TRBD1 (6 bases). Germline loops: CDR1 SGHRS, CDR2 YFSETQ. CDR3 size: 15 residues. The V gene lost 0 bases and the J gene lost 2 bases, with 10 bases spanning the gap. CDR3 sequence reads: CASSLGRDTTDTQYF. CDR3 in DNA: TGCGCCAGCAGCTTGGGCCGGGACACCACAGATACGCAGTATTTT.

This rearrangement joins TRBV10-3 to TRBJ2-7; a weak D match, TRBD1 (5 bases). The CDR3 extends over 14 amino acids. Between the trimmed V and J ends, which lost 4 bases and 7 bases, there was a span of 17 bases. CDR1 ENHRY and CDR2 SYGVKD come from the germline V gene. CDR3 in amino acids: CAISGQSGFNEQYF. The CDR3 bases are TGTGCCATCAGTGGACAGTCCGGGTTCAATGAGCAGTACTTC.

The rearrangement joins TRBV5-1 to TRBJ1-1; D not resolved. The length of the CDR3 is 15 residues. V dropped 0 bases and J dropped 0 bases, with 9 bases sitting between them. The V gene's germline CDR1 is SGHRS and CDR2 YFSETQ. For the CDR3, the DNA is TGCGCCAGCAGCTTGGCCAACGTTGTGAACACTGAAGCTTTCTTT. Translation: CASSLANVVNTEAFF.

Points on this clonotype: It may be a read error: a sequence one base away is much more abundant. This rearrangement joins TRBV7-9 to TRBJ2-1, with 7 bases matching TRBD1. There are 13 residues in the CDR3. Germline CDR1 and CDR2: SEHNR and FQNEAQ (reference sequence). V lost 1 base, J lost 13 bases, and 7 bases stayed unmatched. The CDR3 region has the DNA TGTGCCAGCAGCTTAGACAGGGGAGAGACCCAGTTCTTC. Its translation: CASSLDRGETQFF.

The rearrangement links TRBV12-3 or TRBV12-4 to TRBJ1-1; no clear D. Trimming stripped 3 bases from V and 5 bases from J, with 7 bases between. This CDR3 is 12 amino acids long. CDR3 coding DNA: TGTGCCAGCAGTTTTGTATTAACTGAAGCTTTCTTT. Encoded protein: CASSFVLTEAFF.

This chain uses TRBV5-1 with TRBJ1-2; D perhaps matches TRBD1 (6 bases). The CDR3 totals 13 residues. Trimming left V 0 bases short and J 10 bases short, with 13 bases between. Germline CDR1 SGHRS, CDR2 YFSETQ. The CDR3, as DNA: TGCGCCAGCAGCTTGGGACAGGTGGTCAACTACACCTTC. Translation gives CASSLGQVVNYTF.

The chain joins TRBV21-1 to TRBJ1-6; the tabulated D call, TRBD1, remains unverified against the DNA. TRBV21-1 is deemed a pseudogene. This CDR3 region has 18 residues. The CDR3 coding sequence is TGTGCCAGCAGCAAAGGCGATCGCATGGACAGGGGCGGTTCACCCCTCCACTTT. It translates to CASSKGDRMDRGGSPLHF.

A note on this clonotype: This CDR3 is missing its conserved last phenylalanine or tryptophan, likely due to a read error. The chain carries TRBV6-6 and TRBJ1-2; 10 nucleotides agree with TRBD1. Per germline, CDR1 MNHNY and CDR2 SVGAGI (reference sequence). V shed 5 bases and J 8 bases; nucleotides not matched to a gene: 8. The CDR3 consists of 14 residues. The CDR3 DNA follows: TGTGCCAGCAGTGACAGGGGGCTCTCTGGGGGCTACACCTTA. This encodes CASSDRGLSGGYTL.

Notes on this clonotype: Mismatch with germline at one junction end may stem from a read error. J is TRBJ2-7 and V is TRBV7-9; no firm D call. The DNA matches TRBJ2-5 better at its end, which makes the J call doubtful. The CDR3 is made up of 12 amino acids. The germline CDR1 and CDR2 sequences are SEHNR and FQNEAQ (reference sequence). Written as DNA, the CDR3 is TGTGCCAGCAACTTAGCAAGGGAGACCCAGTACTTC. It translates to CASNLARETQYF.

The chain links TRBV12-3 or TRBV12-4 to TRBJ1-5; D perhaps matches TRBD1 (6 bases). There are 14 residues in the CDR3. V was cut by 3 bases and J by 7 bases, with 13 bases left in between. In DNA, the CDR3 is TGTGCCAGCAGTTTCATGGGGAGGGGGCAGCCCCAGCATTTT. It is translated as CASSFMGRGQPQHF.

This clonotype was detected only a few times. The rearrangement uses TRBV20-1 and TRBJ2-2; D gene uncertain. V was clipped by 1 base and J by 5 bases, with 5 bases between them. CDR3 length: 12 residues. Per germline, CDR1 DFQATT and CDR2 SNEGSKA (reference sequence). The DNA of the CDR3 is TGCAGTGCTAGAGGACAAACCGGGGAGCTGTTTTTT. It encodes CSARGQTGELFF.

The count of this clonotype is one. The gene calls are TRBV24-1 and TRBJ1-1; D not resolved. The CDR3 is made up of 14 amino acids. V lost 3 bases and J 3 bases, leaving 10 bases between the germline ends. Looked up from germline, CDR1 is KGHDR and CDR2 is SFDVKD. The CDR3 coding sequence is TGTGCCACCAGTGATGCCGGTCTCGACACTGAAGCTTTCTTT. This sequence encodes CATSDAGLDTEAFF.